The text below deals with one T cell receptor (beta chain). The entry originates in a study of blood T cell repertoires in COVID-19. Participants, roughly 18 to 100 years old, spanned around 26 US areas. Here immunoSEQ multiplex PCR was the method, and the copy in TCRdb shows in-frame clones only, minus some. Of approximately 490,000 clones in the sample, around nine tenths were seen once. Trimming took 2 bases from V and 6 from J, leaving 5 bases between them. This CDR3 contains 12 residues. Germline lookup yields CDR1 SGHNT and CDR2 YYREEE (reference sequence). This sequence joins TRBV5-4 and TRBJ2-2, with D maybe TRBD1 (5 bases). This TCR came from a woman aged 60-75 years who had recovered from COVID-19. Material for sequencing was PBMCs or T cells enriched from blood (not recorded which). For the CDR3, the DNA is TGTGCCAGCAGCTTAGGGGCCGGGGAGCTGTTTTTT. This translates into CASSLGAGELFF.